Sequencing of this TCR beta chain was carried out in a study of blood T cell repertoires in COVID-19. This clone was seen more than once but under ten times. Looked up from germline, CDR1 is KGHDR and CDR2 is SFDVKD. The V segment lost 4 bases and the J segment 4 bases; nucleotides outside the gene matches: 9. The CDR3 spans 18 residues. The protocol was immunoSEQ multiplex PCR, while the TCRdb copy is restricted to in-frame clones and leaves out a portion. Of approximately 73,000 clones in the sample, roughly nine tenths are singletons; the top ten hold about 1.9%. Sequenced: peripheral blood. This TCR was recovered from a woman in her sixties or seventies with acute or convalescent COVID-19. V is TRBV24-1 and J is TRBJ2-3; 14 nucleotides match TRBD2. The CDR3 is CATSDHMTSGRAPDTQYF. The CDR3 DNA reads as TGTGCCACCAGTGACCATATGACTAGCGGGAGGGCCCCAGATACGCAGTATTTT.